This T cell receptor beta chain emerged from a study of Ad26.COV2.S vaccination and SARS-CoV-2 variants. Study overall: The Ad26.COV2.S arm of the COV1001 trial was where the donor was placed.

TCRdb's table, derived via immunoSEQ multiplex PCR, lists solely in-frame clones and lacks some. The sample yields about half a million clones, approximately 90% seen once. Treatment given: over 15 received Ad26.COV2.S at low or high dose, single or two shots; about 5 received placebo; per-sample allocation not given. Collection of samples fell on day 63 after the first vaccine or placebo injection. The germline V gene encodes CDR1 GTSNPN and CDR2 SVGIG (reference sequence). The CDR3 sequence is 17 residues long. With 4 bases removed from V and 0 bases from J, the gap between germline ends came to 19 bases.

Material: peripheral blood, obtained in a trial of Ad26.COV2.S vaccine versus placebo. This receptor was taken from a person between 18 and 65 years old who received the Ad26.COV2.S COVID-19 vaccine or a placebo. V usage is TRBV30 and J usage is TRBJ2-1, with D perhaps matching TRBD1 (5 bases). The CDR3 protein is CAWIHGPRQSSYNEQFF. The CDR3 DNA follows: TGTGCCTGGATACACGGACCGCGACAGAGCTCCTACAATGAGCAGTTCTTC.